This passage covers 11 T cell receptor beta chains from one sample sequenced in a study of high-grade serous ovarian cancer treatment subgroups. The tumor samples were collected prior to definitive surgery or chemotherapy. The table came from immunoSEQ multiplex PCR; TCRdb's copy has only in-frame clones and leaves some out. Of more than 8,000 clones detected, roughly two thirds appear once; the ten largest clones hold 4.1%. The sample taken for sequencing was tumor tissue. The receptors stem from a human donor with high-grade serous ovarian cancer.

The chain has TRBV11-2 and TRBJ1-1; no clear D gene. The CDR3 sequence is 13 residues long. Trimming removed 3 bases at V and 0 bases at J, with 5 bases between. CDR1 and CDR2 from the germline V gene are SGHAT and FQNNGV. The CDR3: CASSLRLNTEAFF. CDR3 sequence (DNA): TGTGCCAGCAGCTTGCGCCTGAACACTGAAGCTTTCTTT.

CDR3 protein: CASSFSGAVGEKLFF. The CDR3, as DNA: TGTGCCAGCAGCTTCTCTGGGGCGGTCGGTGAAAAACTGTTTTTT. The chain employs TRBV11-3 and TRBJ1-4; maybe TRBD1 (5 bases). The germline V gene has CDR1 SGHNT and CDR2 YENEEA. The CDR3 spans 15 residues. V shed 3 bases and J shed 7 bases, with 15 bases lying between them.

This clone has only a few counts. The chain is built from TRBV6-6 and TRBJ1-3, with a possible D match to TRBD1 (5 bases). Germline V gene data show CDR1 as MNHNY and CDR2 as SVGAGI (reference sequence). This CDR3 has 12 amino acids. Trimming removed 7 bases from V and 8 bases from J, with 12 bases in between. This chain's CDR3 is CASTTPTDTIYF. The DNA for the CDR3 is TGTGCCAGCACCACCCCGACAGACACCATATATTTT.

This rearrangement joins TRBV6-4 to TRBJ2-1; tentatively, D is TRBD1 (8 bases). Deletions cut 3 bases from V and 8 bases from J, with 23 bases between. Germline loops: CDR1 MRHNA, CDR2 SNTAGT. The CDR3 extends over 17 amino acids. Written as DNA, the CDR3 is TGTGCCAGCAGTGAGCAGGGGGCGAATCGGGAGGCTGATGAGCAGTTCTTC. Residues: CASSEQGANREADEQFF.

The chain recombines TRBV2 with TRBJ1-2; the D gene is possibly TRBD1 (5 bases). CDR3 length equals 14 residues. Germline CDR1 is SNHLY and CDR2 is FYNNEI. Trimming left V 5 bases short and J 3 bases short, with 13 bases between. CDR3: CASSSTGPYYGYTF. The CDR3 DNA follows: TGTGCCAGCAGTTCCACGGGGCCGTACTATGGCTACACCTTC.

This chain's CDR3 is CASSVGVGKGTQYF. The CDR3 DNA is TGTGCCAGCAGCGTAGGAGTGGGGAAGGGTACCCAGTACTTC. The gene calls are TRBV9 and TRBJ2-5, with D hard to call. Trimming took off 0 bases at V and 8 bases at J, with 14 bases between the two ends. Germline V CDR1 and CDR2: SGDLS, YYNGEE. This CDR3 region has 14 residues.

The J gene is TRBJ2-3, the V gene TRBV28, with D possibly matching TRBD1 (5 bases). Germline V gene data show CDR1 as MDHEN and CDR2 as SYDVKM. The CDR3 has 10 residues. V was clipped by 5 bases and J by 14 bases, with 11 bases between them. The CDR3 spells CASSRTRWYF. The DNA for the CDR3 is TGTGCCAGCAGTAGGACACGATGGTATTTT.

The chain couples TRBV7-2 to TRBJ1-5; weak D call: TRBD1 (5 bases). The germline V gene has CDR1 SGHTA and CDR2 FQGNSA. The CDR3 sequence is 15 residues long. The V gene lost 3 bases and the J gene lost 1 base, with 10 bases spanning the gap. The CDR3 loop is CASSFQRGSNQPQHF. The CDR3 nucleotides read TGTGCCAGCAGCTTCCAGAGGGGAAGCAATCAGCCCCAGCATTTT.

The chain couples TRBV5-1 to TRBJ2-7, with a possible D match to TRBD1 (7 bases). Between the trimmed V and J ends, which lost 4 bases and 6 bases, there was a span of 14 bases. The CDR3 is made up of 13 amino acids. Germline V gene data show CDR1 as SGHRS and CDR2 as YFSETQ. The CDR3 is CASSPQGGIEQYF. CDR3 nucleotides: TGCGCCAGCAGCCCTCAGGGGGGAATCGAGCAGTACTTC.

This clone has more than one count but fewer than ten. The chain combines TRBV9 with TRBJ1-1; D uncertain. Germline CDR1 is SGDLS and CDR2 is YYNGEE. This CDR3 has 13 residues. V was trimmed by 0 bases and J by 6 bases, leaving 9 bases between them. DNA for the CDR3: TGTGCCAGCAGCGTAGACGGGCTCTCTGAAGCTTTCTTT. It translates to CASSVDGLSEAFF.

In this sample, this clone is medium-sized. The chain has TRBV2 and TRBJ2-7; D not resolved. Trimming cost V 9 bases and J 7 bases, with 13 bases left between them. The germline gives CDR1 SNHLY, CDR2 FYNNEI. The CDR3 is made up of 11 amino acids. CDR3 DNA: TGTGCCAGGCACTGGGTGTTGGAGCAGTACTTC. As protein: CARHWVLEQYF.